Detailed here is one T cell receptor beta chain. Its antigen is still unknown. TCRdb keeps only in-frame clones here, not all; method: immunoSEQ multiplex PCR. This table holds 2,500,000 or so clones, about 90% found once. This record belongs to a study of shared clonotypes between healthy human individuals. Findings of the study overall: Sorted-subset sequencing, rarefaction showed, was incomplete despite large depth.

The germline V gene encodes CDR1 SGHTA and CDR2 FQGNSA. The CDR3 is 15 amino acids. V lost 5 bases, J lost 0 bases, and 11 bases lay in between. The chain links TRBV7-2 to TRBJ2-1; D is possibly TRBD1 or TRBD2 (5 bases each). The sequenced sample consisted of naive CD4+ T cells from PBMCs. As for subset: CD45RA+ positively selected. The TCR was taken from a man younger than 35 in good health. Some clones in this sample may be carry-over from other donors' samples. This CDR3 reads CASSDWGSSYNEQFF. The CDR3 DNA follows: TGTGCCAGCAGCGACTGGGGGAGCTCCTACAATGAGCAGTTCTTC.